The present TCR beta chain was sequenced within a study of T-cell reconstitution after alpha-beta-depleted transplantation in children. Germline V gene sequence: CDR1 LGHDT, CDR2 YNNKEL (reference sequence). The V and J ends lost 4 bases and 8 bases respectively, with 15 bases between them. The CDR3 runs to 14 residues. Unique molecular identifiers were built into the TCRbeta library. TCRdb re-called the PCR reads with MiXCR, one entry per CDR3 protein. The sample contains about 870,000 distinct CDR3 sequences, approximately 15% of which appear only once. The chain is built from TRBV3-1 and TRBJ2-4; perhaps TRBD2 as D (6 bases). The starting material was PBMCs, mostly from graft donor cells, obtained 360 days after TCRalphabeta/CD19-depleted stem cell transplant. The receptor was isolated from a male patient between 5 and 17 years old who had a stem cell transplant for acute lymphoblastic leukemia, so the T cells may come from the graft donor. For the CDR3, the DNA is TGTGCCAGCAGCCGAGGAGCGGGCGGTGACATTCAGTACTTC. This translates into CASSRGAGGDIQYF.